A single sample gave rise to the 27 T cell receptor beta chains below, sequenced in a study of Ad26.COV2.S vaccination and SARS-CoV-2 variants. Treatment described: approximately 18 received Ad26.COV2.S at low or high dose, single or two shots; 5 received placebo; per-sample allocation not given. Samples analyzed were those drawn on day 63 after the first vaccine or placebo injection. This table comes from immunoSEQ multiplex PCR, and its TCRdb copy is limited to in-frame clones, with some not included. Altogether some 480,000 clones are present, approximately 88% being singletons, with the ten largest covering around 13%. Specimen: peripheral blood, collected in a trial of Ad26.COV2.S vaccine versus placebo. The source is a person between 18 and 65 years old who received the Ad26.COV2.S COVID-19 vaccine or a placebo.

This rearrangement joins TRBV5-1 to TRBJ2-5, with 11 positions matching TRBD2. Germline CDR1 is SGHRS and CDR2 is YFSETQ. V was pared by 3 bases and J by 2 bases, with 6 bases of the junction left unmatched. This CDR3 has 16 residues. The CDR3 DNA reads TGCGCCAGCAGCTCCGGACTAGCGGGTACTCAAGAGACCCAGTACTTC. Translated: CASSSGLAGTQETQYF.

The chain recombines TRBV6-1 with TRBJ1-1, with TRBD1 matching over 7 bases. The CDR3 has 14 residues. Trimming at V came to 5 bases and at J to 3 bases, leaving 6 bases not matched to a gene. Germline values: CDR1 MNHNS, CDR2 SASEGT. CDR3 sequence: CASSPTQGDTEAFF. The DNA of the CDR3 is TGTGCCAGCAGTCCAACGCAGGGGGACACTGAAGCTTTCTTT.

Only one count was recorded for this clone. The chain has TRBV7-2 and TRBJ2-5; TRBD2 is a possible D gene (6 bases). CDR1 is SGHTA, CDR2 FQGNSA, per germline. V lost 5 bases to trimming and J lost 3 bases, with 13 bases between them. The CDR3 spans 14 residues. The CDR3 DNA sequence: TGTGCCAGCAGCCGCCCGCAGCGGGAAGAGACCCAGTACTTC. As protein: CASSRPQREETQYF.

Points on this clone: The sample has other DNA sequences that encode this CDR3 too. The chain employs TRBV9 and TRBJ2-3, with D hard to call. The CDR3 covers 14 residues. Germline assignment: CDR1 SGDLS and CDR2 YYNGEE. V lost 2 bases, J lost 0 bases, and 7 bases lay in between. CDR3 DNA: TGTGCCAGCAGCGTGGGGTTGAGCACAGATACGCAGTATTTT. Amino acids: CASSVGLSTDTQYF. The variable domain in full, with the rest retrieved from reference TRBV9 and TRBJ2-3, is DSGVTQTPKHLITATGQRVTLRCSPRSGDLSVYWYQQSLDQGLQFLIQYYNGEERAKGNILERFSAQQFPDLHSELNLSSLELGDSALYFCASSVGLSTDTQYFGPGTRLTVL.

The rearrangement uses TRBV5-1 and TRBJ2-7, with D hard to call. The CDR3 has 14 residues. Germline lookup yields CDR1 SGHRS and CDR2 YFSETQ. Trimming removed 4 bases at V and 2 bases at J, with 13 bases between. CDR3 region: CASSLDGTTYEQYF. The CDR3 DNA sequence: TGCGCCAGCAGCCTGGACGGTACCACCTACGAGCAGTACTTC.

This rearrangement joins TRBV5-5 to TRBJ2-7; the D is unclear. Looked up from germline, CDR1 is SGHKS and CDR2 is YYEKEE (reference sequence). V was clipped by 1 base and J by 1 base, with 9 bases between them. CDR3 length: 14 amino acids. The CDR3 spells CASSLTPVSYEQYF. CDR3 DNA: TGTGCCAGCAGCTTGACCCCAGTGTCCTACGAGCAGTACTTC.

V gene TRBV7-9 combines with J gene TRBJ2-7; TRBD1 agrees at 7 bases. Germline assignment: CDR1 SEHNR and CDR2 FQNEAQ (reference sequence). The CDR3 has 17 amino acids. The V and J ends lost 5 bases and 4 bases, in that order; junction bases with no gene match: 17. As DNA, the CDR3 is TGTGCCAGCAGCCAAAGGGGGCTGGGGACGCGTCGTTACGAGCAGTACTTC. Its protein is CASSQRGLGTRRYEQYF.

The chain recombines TRBV24-1 with TRBJ2-1; weak D call: TRBD2 (6 bases). This CDR3 is built from 16 residues. Germline-derived CDR1 and CDR2 are KGHDR and SFDVKD. V shed 5 bases and J shed 3 bases, with 16 bases lying between them. CDR3 coding DNA: TGTGCCACCAGTGCCGTGGAGGGTACCGTCTACAATGAGCAGTTCTTC. It codes for CATSAVEGTVYNEQFF.

The genes are TRBV5-4 and TRBJ1-2, with D unresolved. CDR1 and CDR2 from the germline V gene are SGHNT and YYREEE (reference sequence). CDR3 length: 13 amino acids. V lost 1 base to trimming and J lost 4 bases, with 8 bases between them. In DNA, the CDR3 is TGTGCCAGCAGCTTGAGCCAGTCCTATGGCTACACCTTC. It encodes CASSLSQSYGYTF.

The chain combines TRBV9 with TRBJ2-7, with 8 nucleotides matching TRBD2. Unmatched junction bases numbered 2, after V lost 0 bases and J lost 9 bases. CDR3 length: 12 amino acids. Germline-derived CDR1 and CDR2 are SGDLS and YYNGEE. For the CDR3, the DNA is TGTGCCAGCAGCGTAGGAAGCGGGAGGCAGTACTTC. It is translated as CASSVGSGRQYF.

The V call is TRBV7-2, the J call TRBJ2-5; 8 nucleotides match TRBD1. Germline CDR1 is SGHTA and CDR2 is FQGNSA. Trimming at V came to 5 bases and at J to 4 bases, leaving 9 bases not matched to a gene. The CDR3 consists of 15 residues. CDR3 region: CASSPSPDRGETQYF. The CDR3, as DNA: TGTGCCAGCAGCCCGAGCCCCGACAGGGGAGAGACCCAGTACTTC. Together with reference TRBV7-2 and TRBJ2-5, the CDR3 gives the full variable domain: GAGVSQSPSNKVTEKGKDVELRCDPISGHTALYWYRQSLGQGLEFLIYFQGNSAPDKSGLPSDRFSAERTGGSVSTLTIQRTQQEDSAVYLCASSPSPDRGETQYFGPGTRLLVL.

This rearrangement joins TRBV19 to TRBJ2-3, with D perhaps TRBD2 (5 bases). The germline V and J ends were trimmed by 3 bases and 1 base, with 8 bases remaining between them. The CDR3 is 14 residues long. CDR1 is LNHDA, CDR2 SQIVND, per germline (reference sequence). The CDR3 DNA follows: TGTGCCAGTAGTATTTTTAGCGGCACAGATACGCAGTATTTT. Translated: CASSIFSGTDTQYF.

This rearrangement joins TRBV14 to TRBJ2-1, with D possibly called TRBD1 or TRBD2 (5 bases each). The CDR3 spans 18 residues. Trimming shortened V by 1 base and J by 2 bases, and 18 bases separated the two germline ends. The germline gives CDR1 SGHDN, CDR2 FVKESK. The DNA of the CDR3 is TGTGCCAGCAGCCAAGGGGTGGTCGGGACCGACCCCTACAATGAGCAGTTCTTC. Translation: CASSQGVVGTDPYNEQFF.

V usage is TRBV6-6 and J usage is TRBJ2-3; 9 nucleotides match TRBD1. V shed 3 bases, J shed 2 bases, and the junction held 6 bases outside the gene matches. Germline CDR1 is MNHNY and CDR2 is SVGAGI (reference sequence). This CDR3 contains 16 residues. The CDR3 sequence is CASSYFGTGYTDTQYF. CDR3 nucleotides: TGTGCCAGCAGTTATTTTGGGACAGGGTACACAGATACGCAGTATTTT.

This sequence joins TRBV4-2 and TRBJ2-1, with TRBD2 matching 10 bases. CDR3 length: 15 amino acids. After removal of 1 base from V and 9 bases from J, the junction contained 6 bases not matched to a gene. Germline V CDR1 and CDR2: LGHNA, YNFKEQ. This chain's CDR3 is CASSQVSGRFGEQFF. The CDR3 DNA sequence: TGTGCCAGCAGCCAAGTTAGCGGGAGGTTCGGTGAGCAGTTCTTC.

The chain carries TRBV15 and TRBJ1-2; D is unclear. Germline CDR1 LNHNV, CDR2 YYDKDF (reference sequence). V dropped 0 bases and J dropped 4 bases, with 6 bases sitting between them. The length of the CDR3 is 13 residues. CDR3 region: CATSRERSYGYTF. CDR3 DNA sequence: TGTGCCACCAGCAGAGAGAGGTCCTATGGCTACACCTTC.

The J gene is TRBJ2-3, the V gene TRBV5-1; D uncertain. The CDR3 length is 13 residues. CDR1 is SGHRS, CDR2 YFSETQ, per germline. Trimming removed 2 bases from V and 3 bases from J, with 7 bases in between. CDR3 sequence (DNA): TGCGCCAGCAGCTTACAGATAACAGATACGCAGTATTTT. Translating it yields CASSLQITDTQYF.

The chain couples TRBV6-2 or TRBV6-3 to TRBJ1-1; no clear D. The V gene's germline CDR1 is MNHEY and CDR2 SVGEGT. Trimming left V 6 bases short and J 4 bases short, with 15 bases between. The CDR3 is made up of 14 amino acids. The CDR3 spells CASSFGVVGTEAFF. The CDR3 nucleotides are TGTGCCAGCAGCTTCGGGGTGGTTGGCACTGAAGCTTTCTTT.

This clone was counted a few times. The sample contains more than one DNA sequence encoding this CDR3. V and J are TRBV19 and TRBJ1-5, with D maybe TRBD1 (5 bases). The V gene's germline CDR1 is LNHDA and CDR2 SQIVND (reference sequence). The V end lost 4 bases, the J end lost 6 bases, and 10 bases lay between the germline ends. The CDR3 loop spans 13 amino acids. This CDR3 is CASSTGFGQPQHF. The DNA for the CDR3 is TGTGCCAGTAGTACAGGGTTCGGTCAGCCCCAGCATTTT.

The rearrangement links TRBV11-1 to TRBJ2-3; no clear D gene. Germline CDR1 and CDR2: SGHAT and FQDESV (reference sequence). CDR3 length equals 15 residues. V was clipped by 5 bases and J by 5 bases, with 17 bases between them. CDR3 DNA sequence: TGTGCCAGCAGCCCCAAAACTAAGGTCGGAGATACGCAGTATTTT. Residues: CASSPKTKVGDTQYF.

The chain links TRBV29-1 to TRBJ2-5; the D is unclear. Germline V lookup: CDR1 SQVTM, CDR2 ANQGSEA. V was trimmed by 7 bases and J by 5 bases, leaving 26 bases between them. The CDR3 spans 16 residues. In DNA form, the CDR3 reads TGCAGCGCCGCGCTTGAGACTCCGGTTGTGTTGGAGACCCAGTACTTC. This gives the protein CSAALETPVVLETQYF.

The chain has TRBV2 and TRBJ1-1; 8 bases fit TRBD1. From germline, CDR1 is SNHLY and CDR2 FYNNEI. The V and J ends lost 7 bases and 2 bases, in that order; junction bases with no gene match: 3. There are 13 residues in the CDR3. The CDR3 sequence: CASTGQGNTEAFF. DNA for the CDR3: TGTGCCAGCACCGGACAGGGAAACACTGAAGCTTTCTTT. Filled out from reference TRBV2 and TRBJ1-1, the complete variable domain reads EPEVTQTPSHQVTQMGQEVILRCVPISNHLYFYWYRQILGQKVEFLVSFYNNEISEKSEIFDDQFSVERPDGSNFTLKIRSTKLEDSAMYFCASTGQGNTEAFFGQGTRLTVV.

This chain links TRBV7-2 with TRBJ2-3; D gene uncertain. This CDR3 has 15 residues. CDR1 is SGHTA and CDR2 is FQGNSA in the germline V gene. Trimming removed 1 base at V and 0 bases at J, with 8 bases between. The CDR3 loop is CASSLVGASTDTQYF. CDR3 bases: TGTGCCAGCAGCTTAGTCGGAGCCAGCACAGATACGCAGTATTTT.

Concerning this clone: The sample holds other DNA sequences that translate to the same CDR3. The chain combines TRBV30 with TRBJ1-2; D is unresolved. The CDR3 sequence is 11 residues long. V lost 1 base and J 7 bases, leaving 7 bases between the germline ends. Germline V gene data show CDR1 as GTSNPN and CDR2 as SVGIG (reference sequence). CDR3 amino acids: CAWSAGGGYTF. CDR3 DNA: TGTGCCTGGAGTGCAGGCGGTGGCTACACCTTC.

This chain connects TRBV11-2 to TRBJ2-7; TRBD1 agrees at 10 bases. With V trimmed by 1 base and J by 6 bases, 6 bases remained unmatched. In germline, CDR1 is SGHAT, CDR2 FQNNGV. The CDR3 sequence is 15 residues long. Written as DNA, the CDR3 is TGTGCCAGCAGCTTAGTTCGGGACAGGGGTCGCGAGCAGTACTTC. Translated: CASSLVRDRGREQYF.

The chain links TRBV2 to TRBJ1-6; 12 nucleotides line up with TRBD1. CDR3 length: 13 amino acids. The germline V gene encodes CDR1 SNHLY and CDR2 FYNNEI. V lost 7 bases and J lost 10; bases outside the gene matches: 2. In DNA, the CDR3 is TGTGCCAGCAAGGGACAGGGGGCCTCACCCCTCCACTTT. This encodes CASKGQGASPLHF.

This chain uses TRBV4-2 with TRBJ1-2; a weak D match, TRBD1 (6 bases). The germline V gene has CDR1 LGHNA and CDR2 YNFKEQ. The CDR3 runs to 13 residues. Deletions cut 8 bases from V and 7 bases from J, with 17 bases between. The CDR3 loop is CASQRGREGGYTF. The DNA of the CDR3 is TGTGCCAGCCAGAGGGGGAGGGAGGGTGGCTACACCTTC.